This T cell receptor (beta chain) derives from a study of breast tumors, draining lymph nodes, adjacent tissues listed by TCRdb under 2016. Background for the entire study: TCR beta repertoires were compared across tumor, adjacent nontumor tissue and axillary lymph nodes obtained from breast cancer patients. The study was designed to assess the relationships and possible T-cell exchange between tumor, surrounding tissue and draining lymph node repertoires in human breast cancer. What the research found in general, with its limitations: Tumors showed preferential V and J gene usage, and their T-cell repertoire diversity fell below that of lymph nodes yet above that of nontumor tissue. The conclusion that tumor T cells originate in lymph nodes was presented as consistent with a hypothesis rather than as directly demonstrated. The data were considered consistent with most tumor T cells being derived from the lymph node and subsequently expanding within tumor tissue. Tumor and nontumor tissue repertoires were significantly more similar in luminal-like than in basal-like breast cancer.

Ten or more counts support this clonotype. Its binding antigen is unknown. Within one base of it there is no much larger clone, and no base qualities were kept. This sample was sequenced with an Illumina HiSeq 2000. TCR beta chain libraries were generated by multiplex PCR amplification. The amplified TCR beta chain products were analyzed by high-throughput sequencing. The raw public reads went through TCRdb reprocessing: fastp at Q25, MiXCR clone calling, in-frame beta chains kept. Each CDR3 protein gets just one entry, which takes the most common genes and DNA from the rows behind it. The sample table contains about 130,000 distinct CDR3 sequences; only one count was recorded for less than 20% of them. Together, the top ten hold 3.5% to 4.5% of the sample. Lymph node samples came from the axillary draining lymph nodes of breast cancer patients. V loses 4 bases, J loses 2 bases, and the germline ends lie 9 bases apart. Sequences GTSNPN (CDR1) and SVGIG (CDR2) are obtained from the germline V gene (reference sequence). From its cysteine to its phenylalanine, the CDR3 spans 12 amino acids. Here the CDR3 DNA is all that survives: 36 bases in frame from base 1.

Recombination joined TRBV30 with TRBJ2-7; the D gene is possibly TRBD2, with 5 bases matching. The sequencing sample was made of axillary lymph node tissue. The sequence came from a female donor with breast cancer. Some clones in this sample may be carry-over from other donors' samples. The nucleotide sequence reads as follows: TGTGCCTGGAAGGGAGTACCCTACGAGCAGTACTTC. Translated, this is CAWKGVPYEQYF. The entire variable domain, with the stretches around the CDR3 drawn from the reference TRBV30 and TRBJ2-7 proteins, is SQTIHQWPATLVQPVGSPLSLECTVEGTSNPNLYWYRQAAGRGLQLLFYSVGIGQISSEVPQNLSASRPQDRQFILSSKKLLLSDSGFYLCAWKGVPYEQYFGPGTRLTVT.